The rows below give T cell receptor beta chains drawn from one sample of a study of T cells in Graves' hyperthyroidism and ophthalmopathy. From the multiplex PCR reads, TCRdb called clonotypes with MiXCR, one entry per CDR3 protein. The sample lists over 400,000 distinct CDR3 sequences; over 12% were seen once. The specimen sequenced was blood. All receptors derive from a man in his late teens or twenties with Graves' ophthalmopathy. Each CDR3 is given without its conserved first and last residue. Each record gives: CDR3 protein, V gene, J gene.

CDR3aa: ASSYRDSNQPQH; v_gene: TRBV27; j_gene: TRBJ1-5
CDR3aa: ASSPGTSGFNEQF; v_gene: TRBV28; j_gene: TRBJ2-1
CDR3aa: ASSPGTNPNPETQY; v_gene: TRBV10-1; j_gene: TRBJ2-5
CDR3aa: ASSLGGQGLNGYT; v_gene: TRBV11-2; j_gene: TRBJ1-2
CDR3aa: SASPATAGDTQY; v_gene: TRBV20-1; j_gene: TRBJ2-3
CDR3aa: ASSLSPGEVMNTEAF; v_gene: TRBV12-3/TRBV12-4; j_gene: TRBJ1-1
CDR3aa: ASSPGQGGTEAF; v_gene: TRBV12-3/TRBV12-4; j_gene: TRBJ1-1
CDR3aa: ASSGRTGNTEAF; v_gene: TRBV27; j_gene: TRBJ1-1
CDR3aa: ASSDGGANEKLF; v_gene: TRBV2; j_gene: TRBJ1-4
CDR3aa: ASSELVPSAETQY; v_gene: TRBV7-9; j_gene: TRBJ2-5
CDR3aa: ASRPQGSSYNSPLH; v_gene: TRBV3-1; j_gene: TRBJ1-6
CDR3aa: SARPRASYEQY; v_gene: TRBV20-1; j_gene: TRBJ2-7
CDR3aa: ASSFSGNREQF; v_gene: TRBV5-1; j_gene: TRBJ2-1
CDR3aa: SARDPGLQNIQY; v_gene: TRBV20-1; j_gene: TRBJ2-4
CDR3aa: SVTGGAVYGYT; v_gene: TRBV29-1; j_gene: TRBJ1-2
CDR3aa: ASSSGGQGRLGETQY; v_gene: TRBV7-6; j_gene: TRBJ2-5
CDR3aa: ASSFSDRVYGYT; v_gene: TRBV7-9; j_gene: TRBJ1-2
CDR3aa: ASSIGARSEAF; v_gene: TRBV19; j_gene: TRBJ1-1
CDR3aa: ASRDRGGADTQY; v_gene: TRBV2; j_gene: TRBJ2-3
CDR3aa: ASSIAPVSAGRMYNEQF; v_gene: TRBV19; j_gene: TRBJ2-1
CDR3aa: ASSSGNYGYT; v_gene: TRBV12-3/TRBV12-4; j_gene: TRBJ1-2
CDR3aa: ASTPRQGAYEQY; v_gene: TRBV2; j_gene: TRBJ2-7
CDR3aa: ASSLYATGELF; v_gene: TRBV2; j_gene: TRBJ2-2
CDR3aa: ANSLTSTNTGELF; v_gene: TRBV3-1; j_gene: TRBJ2-2
CDR3aa: ASRAVWTGYT; v_gene: TRBV12-3/TRBV12-4; j_gene: TRBJ1-2
CDR3aa: SARTGPTGAF; v_gene: TRBV20-1; j_gene: TRBJ1-1
CDR3aa: ASSTTGREHTEAF; v_gene: TRBV11-2; j_gene: TRBJ1-1
CDR3aa: ASSLAQTYEQY; v_gene: TRBV7-8; j_gene: TRBJ2-7
CDR3aa: AWSLTDTQY; v_gene: TRBV30; j_gene: TRBJ2-3
CDR3aa: ASSFALNQPQH; v_gene: TRBV12-3/TRBV12-4; j_gene: TRBJ1-5
CDR3aa: ASSQDLGQGLYGYT; v_gene: TRBV3-1; j_gene: TRBJ1-2
CDR3aa: ASSRSGEGRSEQF; v_gene: TRBV6-2/TRBV6-3; j_gene: TRBJ2-1
CDR3aa: ASSGRDRVTYEQY; v_gene: TRBV2; j_gene: TRBJ2-7
CDR3aa: ATRSGGRDNEQF; v_gene: TRBV19; j_gene: TRBJ2-1
CDR3aa: ASSYSSGGNEQY; v_gene: TRBV6-5; j_gene: TRBJ2-7
CDR3aa: ASIRGQQETQY; v_gene: TRBV7-9; j_gene: TRBJ2-5
CDR3aa: ASSVAATDTQY; v_gene: TRBV9; j_gene: TRBJ2-3
CDR3aa: ASSKRDRAWTDTQY; v_gene: TRBV7-2; j_gene: TRBJ2-3
CDR3aa: AIRDRDNSPLH; v_gene: TRBV10-3; j_gene: TRBJ1-6
CDR3aa: ASSPRLRGGPPDTQY; v_gene: TRBV5-6; j_gene: TRBJ2-3
CDR3aa: ASRTPGNYEQY; v_gene: TRBV5-1; j_gene: TRBJ2-7
CDR3aa: ASSDRESQY; v_gene: TRBV19; j_gene: TRBJ2-3
CDR3aa: ASSRKLNTIY; v_gene: TRBV9; j_gene: TRBJ1-3
CDR3aa: ASGRGRDGGKLF; v_gene: TRBV2; j_gene: TRBJ1-4
CDR3aa: ASSWGGENTEAF; v_gene: TRBV5-6; j_gene: TRBJ1-1
CDR3aa: ASSPPGVAYQETQY; v_gene: TRBV28; j_gene: TRBJ2-5
CDR3aa: ASSYLGPDRGFPETQY; v_gene: TRBV6-5; j_gene: TRBJ2-5
CDR3aa: ASSPRTGNNQPQH; v_gene: TRBV3-1; j_gene: TRBJ1-5
CDR3aa: SAAGTPNQPQH; v_gene: TRBV20-1; j_gene: TRBJ1-5
CDR3aa: SARATGTAGNTIY; v_gene: TRBV20-1; j_gene: TRBJ1-3
CDR3aa: ASRSVDSNQPQH; v_gene: TRBV19; j_gene: TRBJ1-5
CDR3aa: ASSEVGSRGQY; v_gene: TRBV6-1; j_gene: TRBJ2-7
CDR3aa: SVEPAGGTYEQY; v_gene: TRBV29-1; j_gene: TRBJ2-7
CDR3aa: AIRFGRETEAF; v_gene: TRBV10-3; j_gene: TRBJ1-1
CDR3aa: ASRARTSMNTEAF; v_gene: TRBV12-3/TRBV12-4; j_gene: TRBJ1-1